The entry that follows covers one T cell receptor beta chain sequence. These data belong to a study of T cell changes during pregnancy in multiple sclerosis. There are 15 residues in the CDR3. Deletions cut 5 bases from V and 1 base from J, with 13 bases between. CDR1 is SGHVS and CDR2 is FNYEAQ in the germline V gene. Assay used: immunoSEQ multiplex PCR; TCRdb lists only in-frame clones, some missing. The table lists roughly 58,000 clones, roughly 90% of them singletons, with 0.15% to 0.2% in the top ten. The specimen comprised CD4+ T cells from peripheral blood mononuclear cells, sampled after pregnancy. The chain has TRBV7-6 and TRBJ2-3; tentatively, D is TRBD2 (6 bases). The TCR was taken from a female donor in good health, enrolled as a control in a pregnancy study. The CDR3 DNA reads TGTGCCAGCAGCGGCGGGAAAAGGGGCACAGATACGCAGTATTTT. It encodes CASSGGKRGTDTQYF.